Listed here are 2 T cell receptor beta chains from one sample, sequenced in a study of T cell clusters in autoimmune cytopenias (dated by TCRdb to about 2019). Sequencing was carried out with an Illumina MiSeq. TRB rearrangements were amplified by multiplex PCR using a touch-down protocol with TRB-A and TRB-B primer pools mixed in one tube. TCRdb reprocessed the reads; each CDR3 protein sequence makes one entry, and DNA is unavailable. The sample's own table lists 6,900 or so distinct CDR3 sequences. Around 10% of the sample is in the top ten clones. Each sample's TRB amplification started from 250 to 300 ng of peripheral blood genomic DNA, which corresponds to some 41,000 genome equivalents. These sequences were also reported in another study, on T cell repertoires in aging, cancer and after chemotherapy.

The sequencing sample was made of peripheral blood. The source of these receptors is a human donor in good health.

The gene calls are TRBV6-5 and TRBJ2-3. The CDR3 runs 14 residues. Germline V gene data show CDR1 as MNHEY and CDR2 as SVGAGI. The CDR3 sequence: CASSYSMSSDTQYF.

This chain joins TRBV7-9 and TRBJ1-2. Germline CDR1 is SEHNR and CDR2 is FQNEAQ (reference sequence). CDR3 size: 15 residues. The CDR3 here is CASSLGNPFGYGYTF.